This TCR beta chain was sequenced for a study of hypomethylating agent response in myelodysplastic syndrome. Study at large: Complete response or hematologic improvement counted as response; others were non-responders. Study conclusions and caveats: Control donors' ages did not match those of MDS patients.

On this clone itself: Its antigen is unidentified.

Method: immunoSEQ multiplex PCR; TCRdb's copy keeps in-frame clones and lacks some. Among about 1,600 clones listed, 83% were seen once. The sample was bone marrow, taken before or after starting hypomethylating agent treatment for myelodysplastic syndrome (not recorded which). The clonotype originates from a human donor with myelodysplastic syndrome.

Here the CDR3 reads CASSQDLSGTGGWTEAFF. CDR3 sequence (DNA): TGCGCCAGCAGCCAAGATTTATCGGGGACAGGGGGGTGGACTGAAGCTTTCTTT. The V and J genes are TRBV4-1 and TRBJ1-1, with 11 bases matching TRBD1. CDR1 is MGHRA, CDR2 YSYEKL, per germline. The trim removed 0 bases at V and 5 bases at J, leaving 11 bases unmatched. There are 18 residues in the CDR3.